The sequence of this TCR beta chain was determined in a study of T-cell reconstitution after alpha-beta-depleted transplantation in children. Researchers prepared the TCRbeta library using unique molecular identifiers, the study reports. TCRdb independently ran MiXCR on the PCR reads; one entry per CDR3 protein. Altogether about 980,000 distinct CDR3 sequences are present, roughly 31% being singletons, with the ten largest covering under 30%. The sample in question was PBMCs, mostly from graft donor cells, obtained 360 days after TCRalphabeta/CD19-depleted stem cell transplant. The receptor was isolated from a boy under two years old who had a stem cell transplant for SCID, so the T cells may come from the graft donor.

As DNA, the CDR3 is TGTGCCAGCAAGACAGGGGGTGGCACAGATACGCAGTATTTT. Translating gives CASKTGGGTDTQYF. The J gene is TRBJ2-3, the V gene TRBV2, with 9 bases matching TRBD1. Germline V gene lookup returns CDR1 SNHLY and CDR2 FYNNEI. V gave up 7 bases and J gave up 1 base; unmatched junction bases: 3. This CDR3 is 14 amino acids long.